This TCR beta chain comes out of a study of metastatic and nonmetastatic thyroid tumors. Overall study: Across peripheral blood and tumor or nodule tissue samples taken from malignant and benign thyroid patients, the repertoires were compared with one another.

Using MiXCR, TCRdb re-called clones from the PCR reads. The table shows roughly 70,000 clones, with roughly a sixth occurring only once. There were no patients who had received any treatment before thyroid surgery. The CDR3 length is 14 residues. Trimming removed 4 bases at V and 7 bases at J, with 19 bases between. Germline V gene lookup returns CDR1 GTSNPN and CDR2 SVGIG (reference sequence). The sample comprised blood. This sequence originates from a female donor with papillary thyroid cancer or a benign thyroid nodule (not recorded which). Some clones in this sample may be carry-over from other donors' samples. The chain combines TRBV30 with TRBJ1-1; possibly TRBD1 for D (6 bases). The CDR3: CAWNGGPGAIEAFF. In DNA, the CDR3 is TGTGCCTGGAACGGGGGCCCGGGGGCAATTGAAGCTTTCTTT.